The T cell receptor (beta chain) under discussion was sequenced for a study of radiotherapy plus CTLA-4 blockade in lung cancer. Study context: Objective response rate was around 20%; disease control rate, approximately 30%. Study-level points and caveats: Some TCR clones had been derived from tumors. These clones expanded in peripheral blood after radiotherapy plus ipilimumab.

Patients had chemo-refractory metastatic non-small-cell lung cancer and received focal radiation plus CTLA-4 blockade that used ipilimumab. Germline lookup yields CDR1 SGHAT and CDR2 FQNNGV. CDR3 length equals 15 residues. The ends were cut back, 7 bases at V and 7 bases at J, with 22 bases in the middle. Sequenced by immunoSEQ multiplex PCR; TCRdb stores in-frame clones only, minus some. The sample has 28,000 or so clones, 60% to 80% seen once; the top ten hold around 7%. A word on this clone: What it binds is not known.

The source was peripheral blood, collected from a patient treated with radiotherapy plus ipilimumab. The rearrangement uses TRBV11-2 and TRBJ1-2; tentatively, D is TRBD1 (5 bases). The sequence derives from a human donor with non-small cell lung cancer who had stable disease on radiotherapy plus ipilimumab. The DNA for the CDR3 is TGTGCCAGCACCCCCGGGGGGGGTTATGAGTTTGGCTACACCTTC. It encodes CASTPGGGYEFGYTF.